This T cell receptor beta chain was profiled in a study of shared clonotypes between healthy human individuals. A word on this clone: Antigen specificity is unknown.

Assay used: immunoSEQ multiplex PCR; TCRdb lists only in-frame clones, some missing. The sample contains 2 million to 2.5 million clones, just under 95% of which appear only once. Study results and caveats: Sorted-subset sequencing was shown by rarefaction to be incomplete despite large depth. The sharing of approximately 4.6% of naive CD4 clonotypes was seen across a handful of donors. It was the non-shared clonotypes that had lower generation probabilities than clonotypes shared by all four donors. Generally, naive subsets (rather than memory subsets) showed larger estimated richness.

CD45RO-negative cells were positively selected for CCR7, leaving out terminally differentiated effector memory CD45RA+ cells. CDR1 is GTSNPN, CDR2 SVGIG, per germline (reference sequence). Losses at the gene ends were 5 bases for V and 5 bases for J; bases not matched to a gene: 11. This CDR3 contains 14 residues. The material sequenced was naive CD8+ T cells sorted from blood. The V gene is TRBV30, the J gene TRBJ2-7; 8 nucleotides align to TRBD1. The TCR sequence derives from a man between 18 and 29 years old in good health. CDR3 nucleotides: TGTGCCTGGGGTGGGGACAGGTCCATCGACGAGCAGTACTTC. Protein: CAWGGDRSIDEQYF.